This record concerns one T cell receptor (beta chain) sequence. Its antigen is not known. This entry is derived from a study of CD8+ T cells in alopecia areata. Study-level background: Those treated were given oral tofacitinib at 5 to 10 mg twice daily. Study-level findings and limits: As there was one nonresponder, how baseline CD8+ expansion relates to response remains uncertain. Tofacitinib significantly reduced both scalp clonality and expanded CD8+ clones among the top 100.

Reverse transcribed after extraction, RNA yielded cDNA as the sequencing template. The protocol was immunoSEQ multiplex PCR, while the TCRdb copy is restricted to in-frame clones and leaves out a portion. The profile shows about 210,000 clones, less than 50% of them singletons. CDR3 length: 13 residues. V shed 2 bases and J shed 5 bases, with 10 bases lying between them. Germline values: CDR1 GTSNPN, CDR2 SVGIG (reference sequence). Indicated treatment: oral pan-JAK inhibitor, 5-10 mg twice daily. Collection of lesional scalp punch biopsies and peripheral blood was performed in alopecia areata patients.

This receptor was identified in a human donor with alopecia areata. V usage is TRBV30 and J usage is TRBJ1-5; D gene ambiguous. Sequenced here: CD4+ T cells sorted from blood, sampled at roughly week 38, from a patient treated with tofacitinib. The CDR3, as DNA: TGTGCCTGGAGTAACCGGGCGGATCAGCCCCAGCATTTT. Translating it yields CAWSNRADQPQHF.